The clone carrying this T cell receptor (beta chain) was recorded at least ten times. The junction does not match germline at one end; this may be a read error. These data belong to a study of regulatory T cells in long-lasting Graves disease. In the study overall: For a period under 3 months, newly diagnosed Graves' patients had taken antithyroid drugs.

HTBI primers from iRepertoire and Arm-PCR of CDR3 regions yielded the TCR beta libraries. TCRdb ran MiXCR on the multiplex PCR reads and lists one entry per CDR3 protein. The data show around 360,000 distinct CDR3 sequences, roughly 15% seen once. The sample's time point: newly diagnosed GD, antithyroid drugs for less than 3 months. RNA from PBMCs was the source of the TCR library. CDR1 SGHKS and CDR2 YYEKEE come from the germline V gene (reference sequence). This CDR3 has 15 amino acids. The same data also went into a second study, on T cells in Graves' hyperthyroidism and ophthalmopathy.

The source was peripheral blood mononuclear cells (PBMCs), collected at new diagnosis, from a patient treated with antithyroid drugs. The rearrangement joins TRBV5-5 to TRBJ1-2, with a weak D call TRBD1 (6 bases). The clonotype originates from a woman between 18 and 29 years old with Graves disease. The CDR3 sequence is CASSLYSGEVDGYTF. CDR3 bases: TGCGCCAGCAGCTTATATTCAGGGGAGGTGGATGGCTACACCTTC.